The entry below describes one TCR beta chain. Its antigen is unknown. The sample is drawn from a study of T cell clones after liver transplantation. About the study: Immunosuppression withdrawal was tried within 2 years after liver transplantation in this trial. A pre-transplant mixed lymphocyte reaction with TCRbeta sequencing defined graft-donor-reactive clones followed in post-transplant blood. Regarding the study as a whole: Circulating graft-donor-reactive CD4 TCRbeta sequences fell significantly post-transplant in 5 of 8 subjects.

Using immunoSEQ multiplex PCR, the repertoire was profiled, and TCRdb retains in-frame clones only, with some absent. Here the sample spans tens of thousands of clones, more than 75% being singletons. The TCR comes from a human donor who received a liver transplant. The material sequenced was CD4+ T cells from blood, taken before liver transplant.

CDR3 in DNA: TGTGCCAGCAGTCCCCTCCCCTATAGGCGGAAGGGGGGGGAGACCCAGTACTTC. It encodes CASSPLPYRRKGGETQYF. The chain uses TRBV27 and TRBJ2-5; D possibly corresponds to TRBD2 (7 bases). Trimming left V 5 bases short and J 5 bases short, with 27 bases between. This CDR3 contains 18 residues. The V gene's germline CDR1 is MNHEY and CDR2 SMNVEV (reference sequence).